This is a list of T cell receptor beta chains from one sample in a study. MiXCR was run by TCRdb on the 5' RACE reads, yielding one entry per CDR3 protein. The sample gives approximately 11,000 distinct CDR3 sequences, approximately 17% of which show up once; 3% to 4% is in the top ten. Specimen: Tregs sorted from a lymph node. The receptors shown here come from a female donor with breast cancer. CDR3s include the opening cysteine and the closing phenylalanine or tryptophan. The order of the fields is D gene, V gene, CDR3 protein. A D gene is named only where the DNA matches it firmly.

d_call: -
v_call: TRBV13
cdr3_aa: CASSRLLGTSNYEQYF

d_call: TRBD2
v_call: TRBV7-6
cdr3_aa: CASSSPLLAGSYNEQFF

d_call: -
v_call: TRBV5-1
cdr3_aa: CASRREIQGTQYF

d_call: TRBD1
v_call: TRBV6-1
cdr3_aa: CASSPQGGQTF

d_call: -
v_call: TRBV5-5
cdr3_aa: CASSVYRVVNYGYTF

d_call: -
v_call: TRBV7-2
cdr3_aa: CASSPRGEGETEAFF

d_call: -
v_call: TRBV5-5
cdr3_aa: CASSLYDSYEQYF

d_call: -
v_call: TRBV6-1
cdr3_aa: CASRIEVTGELFF

d_call: -
v_call: TRBV7-3
cdr3_aa: CASSSIQGTEAFF

d_call: -
v_call: TRBV6-1
cdr3_aa: CASSENAAGAYGYTF

d_call: -
v_call: TRBV19
cdr3_aa: CASSTGLRNTGELFF

d_call: TRBD2
v_call: TRBV12-3/TRBV12-4
cdr3_aa: CASSILASEQFF

d_call: -
v_call: TRBV5-1
cdr3_aa: CASSPRQVGSYEQYF

d_call: -
v_call: TRBV3-1
cdr3_aa: CASSQADSYNEQFF

d_call: TRBD2
v_call: TRBV5-4
cdr3_aa: CASSLELAGGPDGELFF

d_call: -
v_call: TRBV6-5
cdr3_aa: CASSYAQNGPQHF

d_call: TRBD2
v_call: TRBV6-5
cdr3_aa: CASILRWASGIRKGAGELFF

d_call: TRBD2
v_call: TRBV4-1
cdr3_aa: CASSQGRLLAGIYNEQFF

d_call: TRBD1
v_call: TRBV7-9
cdr3_aa: CASSLTGGSDTQYF

d_call: -
v_call: TRBV21-1
cdr3_aa: CASSKSAQGHGNGTLHF

d_call: -
v_call: TRBV5-4
cdr3_aa: CASSPIEGSETQYF

d_call: TRBD2
v_call: TRBV7-2
cdr3_aa: CASSFPTGLAGVDEQYF

d_call: TRBD2
v_call: TRBV7-3
cdr3_aa: CASSLRTSGDNEQFF

d_call: -
v_call: TRBV6-2/TRBV6-3
cdr3_aa: CASSKAGTLYEQYF

d_call: TRBD2
v_call: TRBV4-1
cdr3_aa: CASSQARLAGGLSHEQFF

d_call: -
v_call: TRBV5-1
cdr3_aa: CASSLGANNEQFF

d_call: -
v_call: TRBV7-2
cdr3_aa: CARGRLRGHSEQSF

d_call: -
v_call: TRBV29-1
cdr3_aa: CSVERGIRAFF

d_call: TRBD2
v_call: TRBV15
cdr3_aa: CATSREKAGGSYNEQFF

d_call: -
v_call: TRBV28
cdr3_aa: CASSWSSGANVLTF

d_call: -
v_call: TRBV29-1
cdr3_aa: CSVAEGEKLFF

d_call: TRBD2
v_call: TRBV5-1
cdr3_aa: CASSLAEISYEQYF

d_call: -
v_call: TRBV7-2
cdr3_aa: CASSSVGNQETQYF

d_call: -
v_call: TRBV6-5
cdr3_aa: CASTDPGSDTQYF

d_call: -
v_call: TRBV5-1
cdr3_aa: CASRLGRTAVKGAFF

d_call: TRBD1
v_call: TRBV6-2/TRBV6-3
cdr3_aa: CASGGQGKAFF

d_call: TRBD1
v_call: TRBV28
cdr3_aa: CASSLFRTGENQPQHF

d_call: -
v_call: TRBV6-2/TRBV6-3
cdr3_aa: CASTDGFSGANVLTF

d_call: -
v_call: TRBV19
cdr3_aa: CASSLSIGTGDF

d_call: -
v_call: TRBV6-6
cdr3_aa: CASRTGTYGYAF

d_call: TRBD2
v_call: TRBV7-9
cdr3_aa: CASSPSGRADTQYF

d_call: TRBD1
v_call: TRBV7-6
cdr3_aa: CARSRQGSSEQYF

d_call: TRBD2
v_call: TRBV12-3/TRBV12-4
cdr3_aa: CASSPGLDGAEQFF

d_call: -
v_call: TRBV18
cdr3_aa: CASSLPTSYEQYF

d_call: -
v_call: TRBV30
cdr3_aa: CAWSKPGVDTGELFF

d_call: TRBD1
v_call: TRBV20-1
cdr3_aa: CRARRDSLRANYGYTF

d_call: TRBD2
v_call: TRBV7-2
cdr3_aa: CASSLSASGSAETQYF

d_call: -
v_call: TRBV5-6
cdr3_aa: CASSLAVGVANEKLFF

d_call: -
v_call: TRBV18
cdr3_aa: CASSPGQDHSYNEQFF

d_call: TRBD2
v_call: TRBV20-1
cdr3_aa: CSARDTGLAEETQYF

d_call: TRBD1
v_call: TRBV5-1
cdr3_aa: CASTLLQGRFTEAFF

d_call: TRBD1
v_call: TRBV5-4
cdr3_aa: CASSRPLQGSTGELFF

d_call: -
v_call: TRBV7-2
cdr3_aa: CASSLDTGLYNEQFF

d_call: TRBD1
v_call: TRBV5-1
cdr3_aa: CASSRDPPGQGANEQFF

d_call: -
v_call: TRBV5-1
cdr3_aa: CASSLDRTEAFF

d_call: TRBD1
v_call: TRBV6-2/TRBV6-3
cdr3_aa: CASIEGGNTEAFF

d_call: -
v_call: TRBV6-5
cdr3_aa: CASSPWGGGDEQYF